This entry lists 13 T cell receptor beta chains sequenced from one sample in a study of T cells in localized non-small cell lung cancer. The repertoire was sequenced with immunoSEQ multiplex PCR; TCRdb's copy has only in-frame clones and lacks some. The table shows more than 2,000 clones, with about 35% occurring only once. The specimen was lung tumor tissue, collected before any cancer treatment. The receptors were sampled from a man aged 35 to 69 with stage II lung adenocarcinoma.

This clone has only a few counts. The CDR3 DNA reads as TGCGCCAGCAGCCAACAGGGCCCGAACACTGAAGCTTTCTTT. This sequence encodes CASSQQGPNTEAFF. The chain recombines TRBV5-1 with TRBJ1-1; TRBD1 is a possible D gene (6 bases). This CDR3 is built from 14 residues. Trimming left V 4 bases short and J 1 base short, with 11 bases between. Looked up from germline, CDR1 is SGHRS and CDR2 is YFSETQ.

This clone is medium-sized within its sample. The chain couples TRBV6-8 to TRBJ2-5; D possibly corresponds to TRBD1 (6 bases). Germline V gives CDR1 MNHGY, CDR2 SAAAGT. The V and J ends lost 2 bases and 7 bases respectively, with 14 bases between them. The CDR3 is made up of 14 amino acids. In DNA form, the CDR3 reads TGTGCCAGCAGTTACGCTTCGGACAGAGGGACCCAGTACTTC. It codes for CASSYASDRGTQYF.

J is TRBJ1-6 and V is TRBV29-1; TRBD1 might be the D (5 bases). The V end was cut by 0 bases, the J end by 11 bases, with 11 bases between. The CDR3 contains 13 residues. The germline gives CDR1 SQVTM, CDR2 ANQGSEA. CDR3 nucleotides: TGCAGCGTTGAAGACCACCGGGGGGCACCCCTCCACTTT. Translated, it gives CSVEDHRGAPLHF.

This chain links TRBV28 with TRBJ1-5; D is perhaps TRBD1 (6 bases). Germline-derived CDR1 and CDR2 are MDHEN and SYDVKM. Trimming cost V 3 bases and J 5 bases, with 11 bases left between them. This CDR3 region has 14 residues. CDR3 in DNA: TGTGCCAGCAGTTTCCCGGACAGATATCAGCCCCAGCATTTT. Protein product: CASSFPDRYQPQHF.

The chain uses TRBV9 and TRBJ2-2, with 9 bases matching TRBD2. The J segment lost 4 bases and the V segment lost 4 bases, leaving 5 bases of the junction unmatched. Germline-derived CDR1 and CDR2 are SGDLS and YYNGEE. CDR3 length: 15 residues. CDR3 in amino acids: CASSSRTSVTGELFF. The CDR3 region has the DNA TGTGCCAGCAGCTCACGGACTAGCGTCACCGGGGAGCTGTTTTTT. The full variable domain, its missing parts supplied by reference TRBV9 and TRBJ2-2, is DSGVTQTPKHLITATGQRVTLRCSPRSGDLSVYWYQQSLDQGLQFLIQYYNGEERAKGNILERFSAQQFPDLHSELNLSSLELGDSALYFCASSSRTSVTGELFFGEGSRLTVL.

V and J are TRBV19 and TRBJ2-5; 8 nucleotides line up with TRBD2. Germline CDR1 reads LNHDA; CDR2 reads SQIVND (reference sequence). This CDR3 is built from 13 residues. Losses at the gene ends were 6 bases for V and 4 bases for J; bases not matched to a gene: 4. The CDR3 DNA is TGTGCCAGTAGCCCACGGGGGGGAGAGACCCAGTACTTC. It yields the protein CASSPRGGETQYF. Full variable domain (rest looked up from reference TRBV19 and TRBJ2-5): DGGITQSPKYLFRKEGQNVTLSCEQNLNHDAMYWYRQDPGQGLRLIYYSQIVNDFQKGDIAEGYSVSREKKESFPLTVTSAQKNPTAFYLCASSPRGGETQYFGPGTRLLVL.

This chain uses TRBV30 with TRBJ1-6, with 7 bases matching TRBD1. CDR1 is GTSNPN and CDR2 is SVGIG in the germline V gene (reference sequence). The CDR3 totals 14 residues. V shed 2 bases and J 7 bases; nucleotides not matched to a gene: 5. CDR3 DNA sequence: TGTGCCTGGAGTCTTGGACAGGAAAATTCACCCCTCCACTTT. It encodes CAWSLGQENSPLHF.

Only a few counts were recorded for this clone. This rearrangement joins TRBV11-3 to TRBJ1-4; D is possibly TRBD1 (5 bases). CDR3 length: 16 residues. Deletions cut 3 bases from V and 4 bases from J, with 15 bases between. CDR1 and CDR2 from the germline V gene are SGHNT and YENEEA. CDR3 sequence (DNA): TGTGCCAGCAGCTTGGTCGACCCCGGGGGTAATGAAAAACTGTTTTTT. Encoded protein: CASSLVDPGGNEKLFF. Using reference TRBV11-3 and TRBJ1-4 for the parts outside the CDR3, the full variable domain is EAGVVQSPRYKIIEKKQPVAFWCNPISGHNTLYWYLQNLGQGPELLIRYENEEAVDDSQLPKDRFSAERLKGVDSTLKIQPAELGDSAVYLCASSLVDPGGNEKLFFGSGTQLSVL.

A single count supports this clone. CDR3 sequence (DNA): TGCAGCGTTGTAGGTTGGACTGCCAACACTGAAGCTTTCTTT. Protein sequence: CSVVGWTANTEAFF. The chain carries TRBV29-1 and TRBJ1-1; unclear D gene. This CDR3 is built from 14 residues. With 4 bases removed from V and 2 bases from J, the gap between germline ends came to 14 bases. CDR1 and CDR2 from the germline V gene are SQVTM and ANQGSEA.

The chain uses TRBV29-1 and TRBJ2-3, with a possible D match to TRBD2 (5 bases). Germline CDR1 SQVTM, CDR2 ANQGSEA. The CDR3 consists of 16 residues. V lost 4 bases to trimming and J lost 0 bases, with 17 bases between them. The CDR3 loop reads CSVAALRTGSTDTQYF. As DNA, the CDR3 is TGCAGCGTTGCAGCCCTACGGACGGGAAGCACAGATACGCAGTATTTT.

This rearrangement joins TRBV30 to TRBJ2-1; TRBD2 matches at 8 bases. Germline loops: CDR1 GTSNPN, CDR2 SVGIG (reference sequence). The junction had 8 bases not matched to a gene; V was cut back by 1 base and J by 0 bases. The CDR3 sequence is 17 residues long. CDR3 in amino acids: CAWSGAGGHFSYNEQFF. The CDR3 DNA reads as TGTGCCTGGAGTGGCGCGGGGGGCCACTTCTCCTACAATGAGCAGTTCTTC.

By sample share, this clone is medium-sized. The V and J genes are TRBV6-8 and TRBJ2-1; 8 bases are shared with TRBD2. V lost 3 bases to trimming and J lost 5 bases; unmatched junction nucleotides: 6. Germline CDR1 reads MNHGY; CDR2 reads SAAAGT. This CDR3 region has 15 residues. The CDR3 sequence: CASSYGAAGDNEQFF. The DNA of the CDR3 is TGTGCCAGCAGTTATGGGGCAGCGGGGGACAATGAGCAGTTCTTC.

This sequence joins TRBV9 and TRBJ1-2; D perhaps matches TRBD1 (6 bases). The CDR3 loop spans 12 amino acids. Germline V gene data show CDR1 as SGDLS and CDR2 as YYNGEE. V lost 7 bases and J lost 4, with 11 bases in between. The CDR3 spells CASEGDVYGYTF. As DNA, the CDR3 is TGTGCCAGCGAGGGGGATGTCTATGGCTACACCTTC.